This TCR beta chain was recovered during a study of shared clonotypes between healthy human individuals. Naive-designated CD8 cells lacked CD45RO, were positively enriched for CCR7, and omitted terminally differentiated effector memory CD45RA+ cells. General study findings and limits: Larger estimated richness was generally seen in naive subsets than in memory subsets. Rarefaction showed sorted-subset sequencing was incomplete despite large depth.

On sorted subsets, replicate PCRs used 150 to 250 ng DNA, or some 27,000 T cell genomes. Data came from immunoSEQ multiplex PCR; TCRdb stores just in-frame clones and leaves some out. Seen here are around 600,000 clones, approximately 95% observed once, and the top ten hold over 0.1%. About this clone: No antigen is known for it.

V gave up 3 bases and J gave up 2 bases, with 20 bases separating them. Germline values: CDR1 LNHDA, CDR2 SQIVND (reference sequence). The CDR3 totals 18 residues. Sequencing was carried out using naive CD8+ T cells sorted from blood. The rearrangement joins TRBV19 to TRBJ2-1; tentative D call: TRBD2 (5 bases). This TCR was sampled from a woman in her 30s in good health. Here the CDR3 reads CASSINGIHLGTYNEQFF. The CDR3 DNA reads TGTGCCAGTAGTATTAACGGGATACACCTCGGGACCTACAATGAGCAGTTCTTC.